Described below is a single T cell receptor beta chain sequence and its context. The sample is drawn from a study of control samples from healthy donors and cancer patients. CDR3 length: 11 residues. Trimming removed 2 bases at V and 2 bases at J, with 1 base between. In germline, CDR1 is SGHDT, CDR2 YYEEEE. The assay was immunoSEQ multiplex PCR, and TCRdb's table has in-frame clones only and misses some. The sample shows tens of thousands of clones, 65% to 85% of them seen only once. This TCR was sampled from an older man with lung cancer. Sample: PBMCs. This sequence joins TRBV5-6 and TRBJ1-2; no clear D. CDR3 amino acids: CASSLNYGYTF. The CDR3, as DNA: TGTGCCAGCAGCTTAAACTATGGCTACACCTTC.